The rows below give T cell receptor beta chains drawn from one sample of a study of cytomegalovirus exposure and HLA in healthy donors. Clones were sequenced by immunoSEQ multiplex PCR, and TCRdb holds only the in-frame ones, with some missing. There are about 140,000 clones in the sample; around 83% occur only once, and under 1.5% lies in the top ten. The sequencing input was PBMCs. The receptors were gathered from a male donor in good health and CMV-seropositive. The CDR3 runs from the conserved cysteine through the conserved F or W. A D gene is named only where the DNA matches it firmly. Expanded clones get a size class; other rows say once, few or many, or leave the size out.

size	V	D	J	CDR3	DNA
NA	TRBV2	NA	TRBJ1-1	CASSEYSGNTEAFF	TGTGCCAGCAGTGAATATTCAGGGAACACTGAAGCTTTCTTT
NA	TRBV11-2	NA	TRBJ1-6	CASSLAGESYNSPLHF	TGTGCCAGCAGCTTAGCAGGGGAGTCCTATAATTCACCCCTCCACTTT
NA	TRBV10-3	NA	TRBJ1-1	CAISVQGTGGGNTEAFF	TGTGCCATCAGCGTCCAGGGAACAGGCGGGGGTAACACTGAAGCTTTCTTT
NA	TRBV6-5	TRBD2	TRBJ2-1	CASSWSGGALIREQFF	TGTGCCAGCAGTTGGAGCGGGGGGGCCTTAATTCGTGAGCAGTTCTTC
NA	TRBV15	NA	TRBJ2-3	CATSRTTGTGTDTQYF	TGTGCCACCAGCAGAACGACAGGAACCGGCACAGATACGCAGTATTTT
NA	TRBV7-2	NA	TRBJ2-7	CASSPGVSYEQYF	TGTGCCAGCAGCCCCGGGGTCTCCTACGAGCAGTACTTC
NA	TRBV15	NA	TRBJ2-1	CATSRDSNGNEQFF	TGTGCCACCAGCAGAGATAGTAACGGGAATGAGCAGTTCTTC
NA	TRBV25-1	NA	TRBJ2-7	CASSRQYEQYF	TGTGCCAGCAGTAGACAGTACGAGCAGTACTTC
NA	TRBV28	NA	TRBJ2-5	CASTVEATQETQYF	TGTGCCAGCACCGTAGAGGCAACACAAGAGACCCAGTACTTC
NA	TRBV9	NA	TRBJ2-1	CASSPGRNEQFF	TGTGCCAGCAGCCCAGGGAGGAATGAGCAGTTCTTC
NA	TRBV19	TRBD1	TRBJ2-7	CASSIATGGPYEQYF	TGTGCCAGTAGTATCGCGACAGGGGGACCTTACGAGCAGTACTTC
NA	TRBV28	NA	TRBJ2-2	CASSWDSTAGELFF	TGTGCCAGCAGTTGGGACTCGACTGCCGGGGAGCTGTTTTTT
NA	TRBV11-2	TRBD2	TRBJ2-3	CASSLGGGGVDTQYF	TGTGCCAGCAGCTTGGGCGGGGGGGGTGTAGATACGCAGTATTTT
NA	TRBV6-1	TRBD1	TRBJ1-1	CATGTGTMNTEAFF	TGTGCCACCGGGACAGGAACCATGAACACTGAAGCTTTCTTT
once	TRBV11-2	NA	TRBJ1-4	CASSLGVRGEKLFF	TGTGCCAGCAGCTTAGGTGTTCGCGGGGAAAAACTGTTTTTT
NA	TRBV14	NA	TRBJ2-7	CASSETGIRSIYEQYF	TGTGCCAGCAGTGAAACCGGGATCCGGTCCATCTACGAGCAGTACTTC
NA	TRBV25-1	NA	TRBJ2-4	CASSEQGGNIQYF	TGTGCCAGCAGTGAACAGGGGGGAAACATTCAGTACTTC
few	TRBV6-1	NA	TRBJ1-1	CASSEGPGNTEAFF	TGTGCCAGCAGTGAAGGTCCGGGGAACACTGAAGCTTTCTTT
NA	TRBV7-9	TRBD2	TRBJ2-5	CASSLLAGGGETQYF	TGTGCCAGCAGCCTCCTAGCGGGGGGTGGGGAGACCCAGTACTTC
NA	TRBV7-2	NA	TRBJ1-2	CASSLRLGGSGGYTF	TGTGCCAGCAGCTTAAGGTTAGGAGGGAGCGGCGGCTACACCTTC
NA	TRBV13	NA	TRBJ2-7	CASSLDGGGYEQYF	TGTGCCAGCAGCTTAGATGGGGGAGGCTACGAGCAGTACTTC
NA	TRBV27	TRBD2	TRBJ2-3	CASSLTGGGTDTQYF	TGTGCCAGCAGTTTAACGGGGGGAGGGACAGATACGCAGTATTTT
NA	TRBV5-4	NA	TRBJ2-1	CASSSWQGSDEQFF	TGTGCCAGCAGCTCGTGGCAGGGGAGCGATGAGCAGTTCTTC
NA	TRBV2	NA	TRBJ1-2	CASSGGRITEGGYTF	TGTGCCAGCAGTGGAGGCAGGATAACTGAGGGTGGCTACACCTTC
few	TRBV6-5	NA	TRBJ1-1	CASRRQRLNTEAFF	TGTGCCAGCAGGAGACAGAGATTGAACACTGAAGCTTTCTTT
NA	TRBV7-2	TRBD2	TRBJ2-1	CASSLYQGLAGANEQFF	TGTGCCAGCAGCTTATATCAGGGACTAGCGGGAGCCAATGAGCAGTTCTTC
NA	TRBV7-9	NA	TRBJ1-3	CASSPSGNSGNTIYF	TGTGCTAGCAGTCCCTCAGGGAACTCTGGAAACACCATATATTTT
NA	TRBV6-1	TRBD1	TRBJ1-2	CASTPGQGIDYGYTF	TGTGCCAGCACCCCGGGACAGGGGATTGACTATGGCTACACCTTC
NA	TRBV6-5	NA	TRBJ2-1	CASSYSIGGRGNEQFF	TGTGCCAGCAGTTACTCAATCGGGGGGCGAGGGAATGAGCAGTTCTTC
few	TRBV9	TRBD2	TRBJ2-5	CASSVGGGSVRETQYF	TGTGCCAGCAGCGTAGGTGGCGGGAGTGTCCGGGAGACCCAGTACTTC
NA	TRBV25-1	NA	TRBJ2-7	CASRQTGLPYEQYF	TGTGCCAGCAGGCAAACGGGACTCCCCTACGAGCAGTACTTC
once	TRBV4-1	NA	TRBJ2-5	CASSQARGETQYF	TGCGCCAGCAGCCAAGCCAGAGGGGAGACCCAGTACTTC
few	TRBV4-2	TRBD2	TRBJ2-1	CASSQAGRGNEQFF	TGTGCCAGCAGCCAAGCTGGGAGGGGCAATGAGCAGTTCTTC
NA	TRBV9	TRBD2	TRBJ2-3	CASSPRERGGTDTQYF	TGTGCCAGCAGCCCAAGGGAGCGGGGGGGCACAGATACGCAGTATTTT
NA	TRBV25-1	NA	TRBJ2-7	CASSEGLGEAKEQYF	TGTGCCAGCAGTGAAGGTTTAGGGGAAGCGAAAGAGCAGTACTTC
once	TRBV4-3	NA	TRBJ2-7	CASSQEPGYEQYF	TGCGCCAGCAGCCAAGAACCAGGCTACGAGCAGTACTTC
NA	TRBV6-6	TRBD1	TRBJ1-1	CASIQGAVTEAFF	TGTGCCAGTATTCAGGGGGCCGTCACTGAAGCTTTCTTT
few	TRBV6-6	TRBD2	TRBJ2-3	CASSAGRGTDTQYF	TGTGCCAGCAGTGCAGGGAGGGGCACAGATACGCAGTATTTT
NA	TRBV28	TRBD2	TRBJ2-3	CASSQTSGRAVTDTQYF	TGTGCCAGCAGCCAGACTAGCGGGAGGGCCGTTACAGATACGCAGTATTTT
few	TRBV2	TRBD2	TRBJ2-7	CASSEATSGRSEQYF	TGTGCCAGCAGTGAAGCGACTAGCGGGAGGAGCGAGCAGTACTTC
NA	TRBV7-3	NA	TRBJ2-3	CASSPTGSTDTQYF	TGTGCCAGCAGCCCCACAGGGAGCACAGATACGCAGTATTTT
NA	TRBV4-3	TRBD1	TRBJ1-2	CASAHLGQGYGYTF	TGCGCCAGCGCCCACTTGGGACAGGGATATGGCTACACCTTC
NA	TRBV7-9	NA	TRBJ1-4	CATQRGSTNEKLFF	TGTGCCACTCAGAGGGGGTCTACTAATGAAAAACTGTTTTTT
NA	TRBV6-4	NA	TRBJ1-2	CASSPGQNYGYTF	TGTGCCAGCAGCCCCGGACAAAACTATGGCTACACCTTC
NA	TRBV4-2	TRBD2	TRBJ2-1	CASSPGGGYEFF	TGTGCCAGCAGCCCGGGAGGAGGGTACGAGTTCTTC
NA	TRBV7-9	NA	TRBJ1-1	CASSFGGLYTEAFF	TGTGCCAGCAGCTTCGGGGGGTTGTACACCGAAGCTTTCTTT
NA	TRBV7-6	NA	TRBJ1-1	CASSFNPAGVTEAFF	TGTGCCAGCAGCTTTAACCCCGCAGGGGTCACTGAAGCTTTCTTT